One and the same sample provided the 21 T cell receptor beta chains below, sequenced in a study of graft-versus-host responses after intestinal transplantation. The assay was immunoSEQ multiplex PCR, and TCRdb's table has in-frame clones only and misses some. The repertoire holds some 4,000 clones, 75% seen once, with 7% to 8.5% in the top ten. Described time point: postoperative day 105 after intestinal transplantation (dayNNNN = postoperative day). Graft samples were processed, releasing intraepithelial and lamina propria lymphocytes. The starting material was ileum tissue, obtained 105 days after intestinal transplantation. These receptors were taken from a human patient who received an intestinal transplant, so some T cells may come from the graft donor.

A few counts support this clone. The DNA for the CDR3 is TGCGCCAGTTCGGACAGCGAGAACTATGGCTACACCTTC. Translated, it gives CASSDSENYGYTF. The J gene is TRBJ1-2, the V gene TRBV5-1; tentative D call: TRBD1 (6 bases). The CDR3 loop spans 13 amino acids. Trimming left V 8 bases short and J 2 bases short, with 13 bases between. The germline CDR1 and CDR2 sequences are SGHRS and YFSETQ.

The V gene is TRBV2, the J gene TRBJ2-3; D unresolved. The CDR3 covers 13 residues. Trimming took off 3 bases at V and 2 bases at J, with 6 bases between the two ends. Germline V gene data show CDR1 as SNHLY and CDR2 as FYNNEI. The DNA of the CDR3 is TGTGCCAGCAGTGACAGCTTCACAGATACGCAGTATTTT. The encoded protein is CASSDSFTDTQYF. The full variable domain, its missing parts supplied by reference TRBV2 and TRBJ2-3, is EPEVTQTPSHQVTQMGQEVILRCVPISNHLYFYWYRQILGQKVEFLVSFYNNEISEKSEIFDDQFSVERPDGSNFTLKIRSTKLEDSAMYFCASSDSFTDTQYFGPGTRLTVL.

The J gene is TRBJ2-3, the V gene TRBV2, with TRBD2 as a possible D gene (5 bases). V was cut by 4 bases and J by 2 bases, with 10 bases left in between. Germline V lookup: CDR1 SNHLY, CDR2 FYNNEI. There are 14 residues in the CDR3. The CDR3 DNA is TGTGCCAGCAGTGCCAGCGGAAACACAGATACGCAGTATTTT. Amino acid sequence: CASSASGNTDTQYF.

This chain links TRBV7-5 with TRBJ2-5. TRBV7-5 counts as a pseudogene. The length of the CDR3 is 15 residues. CDR3 DNA: TGTGTCAGAACCTCACGGGGTGGGGCACAAGAGACCCAGTACTTC. Encoded protein: CVRTSRGGAQETQYF.

V gene TRBV30 combines with J gene TRBJ2-3; 7 bases are shared with TRBD2. CDR3 length: 19 amino acids. Per the germline V gene, CDR1 is GTSNPN and CDR2 is SVGIG (reference sequence). V trimming: 2 bases; J trimming: 0 bases; junction bases outside the gene matches: 17. CDR3 protein: CAWSSFAGDLLESTDTQYF. The CDR3 DNA sequence: TGTGCCTGGAGTAGTTTTGCGGGAGACCTGCTCGAGAGCACAGATACGCAGTATTTT.

The genes are TRBV6-4 and TRBJ2-1; 9 bases are shared with TRBD2. The CDR3 is 15 residues long. Germline V gene sequence: CDR1 MRHNA, CDR2 SNTAGT. Trimming removed 3 bases from V and 4 bases from J; junction bases left unmatched: 4. CDR3 DNA: TGTGCCAGCAGTGAAACTAGCGGGCAGTACAATGAGCAGTTCTTC. It codes for CASSETSGQYNEQFF.

The rearrangement uses TRBV7-9 and TRBJ1-2; D remains ambiguous. CDR3 length: 13 residues. V was shortened by 5 bases and J by 3 bases, with 10 bases between the two germline ends. Germline CDR1 is SEHNR and CDR2 is FQNEAQ (reference sequence). CDR3 in amino acids: CASSGNTYYGYTF. CDR3 sequence (DNA): TGTGCCAGCAGCGGTAACACCTACTATGGCTACACCTTC. Full variable domain (remainder filled in from reference TRBV7-9 and TRBJ1-2): DTGVSQNPRHKITKRGQNVTFRCDPISEHNRLYWYRQTLGQGPEFLTYFQNEAQLEKSRLLSDRFSAERPKGSFSTLEIQRTEQGDSAMYLCASSGNTYYGYTFGSGTRLTVV.

The chain is built from TRBV28 and TRBJ1-2, with D perhaps matching TRBD1 (5 bases). V gave up 3 bases and J gave up 6 bases, with 17 bases separating them. Germline-derived CDR1 and CDR2 are MDHEN and SYDVKM. The CDR3 runs to 15 residues. CDR3 protein: CASSLASTRADGYTF. The CDR3 nucleotides read TGTGCCAGCAGTTTGGCTTCGACCAGGGCGGATGGCTACACCTTC.

This clone has more than one count but fewer than ten. This chain connects TRBV19 to TRBJ2-3, with 8 bases identical to TRBD1. The junction had 6 bases not matched to a gene; V was cut back by 0 bases and J by 4 bases. CDR1 LNHDA and CDR2 SQIVND come from the germline V gene (reference sequence). The CDR3 covers 16 residues. CDR3 region: CASSIDPGTGPDTQYF. The CDR3 DNA reads TGTGCCAGTAGTATAGACCCCGGGACAGGCCCAGATACGCAGTATTTT.

The chain's CDR3 is CASSLSTDTQYF. Written as DNA, the CDR3 is TGCGCCAGCAGCCTTAGCACAGATACGCAGTATTTT. This sequence joins TRBV5-1 and TRBJ2-3; D gene ambiguous. Trimming cost V 4 bases and J 0 bases, with 3 bases left between them. Germline CDR1 SGHRS, CDR2 YFSETQ. The CDR3 has 12 amino acids.

The CDR3: CATSRDRTNEKLFF. CDR3 DNA: TGTGCCACCAGCAGGGATCGGACTAATGAAAAACTGTTTTTT. The chain recombines TRBV15 with TRBJ1-4; D is unclear. Germline CDR1 reads LNHNV; CDR2 reads YYDKDF (reference sequence). Trimming took off 3 bases at V and 2 bases at J, with 7 bases between the two ends. This CDR3 has 14 residues. The full variable domain, completed using reference TRBV15 and TRBJ1-4, is DAMVIQNPRYQVTQFGKPVTLSCSQTLNHNVMYWYQQKSSQAPKLLFHYYDKDFNNEADTPDNFQSRRPNTSFCFLDIRSPGLGDTAMYLCATSRDRTNEKLFFGSGTQLSVL.

This clone was detected a few times. The rearrangement links TRBV6-1 to TRBJ1-3; the match to TRBD1 covers 9 bases. Looked up from germline, CDR1 is MNHNS and CDR2 is SASEGT. The ends lost 3 bases at V and 3 bases at J; junction bases unmatched: 0. The CDR3 extends over 14 amino acids. Here the CDR3 DNA reads TGTGCCAGCAGTGAGGGACAGGGTGGAAACACCATATATTTT. This translates into CASSEGQGGNTIYF.

This chain links TRBV6-5 with TRBJ1-6, with D possibly being TRBD1 (6 bases). CDR1 MNHEY and CDR2 SVGAGI come from the germline V gene. The CDR3 runs 15 residues. The ends were cut back, 5 bases at V and 5 bases at J, with 13 bases in the middle. The CDR3 spells CASSVRSGDNSPLHF. CDR3 DNA: TGTGCCAGCAGTGTTAGGTCAGGGGATAATTCACCCCTCCACTTT.

The CDR3 region has the DNA TGCAGCGTTGTTCGGGAATCCGGAAAAGCTTTCTTT. This sequence encodes CSVVRESGKAFF. The chain couples TRBV29-1 to TRBJ1-1; D is uncertain. CDR1 and CDR2 from the germline V gene are SQVTM and ANQGSEA. The CDR3 sequence is 12 residues long. V shed 4 bases and J shed 9 bases, with 15 bases lying between them.

In the case of this clone: One end of the junction does not line up with germline, which may come from a read error. The DNA of the CDR3 is TGTGCCAGTAGTGTAGACTTGTATGGCACAGATACGCAGTATTTT. Encoded protein: CASSVDLYGTDTQYF. The chain carries TRBV19 and TRBJ2-3; D not certain. Germline V CDR1 and CDR2: LNHDA, SQIVND (reference sequence). The CDR3 has 15 amino acids.

The gene calls are TRBV4-2 and TRBJ2-1; 12 bases are a match to TRBD1. Trimming cost V 0 bases and J 9 bases; bases outside gene matches: 3. CDR3 size: 15 residues. The V gene's germline CDR1 is LGHNA and CDR2 YNFKEQ. For the CDR3, the DNA is TGTGCCAGCAGCCAAGAGGGGACAGGGGGCTTTGAGCAGTTCTTC. This sequence encodes CASSQEGTGGFEQFF.

V gene TRBV27 combines with J gene TRBJ1-2; D remains unclear. This CDR3 region has 13 residues. V was cut by 0 bases and J by 6 bases, with 8 bases left in between. Germline V gene data show CDR1 as MNHEY and CDR2 as SMNVEV (reference sequence). CDR3 sequence reads: CASSLSQKHGYTF. DNA of the CDR3: TGTGCCAGCAGTTTATCCCAAAAGCATGGCTACACCTTC.

Only one count was recorded for this clone. The J gene is TRBJ1-1, the V gene TRBV29-1; unclear D gene. The V gene's germline CDR1 is SQVTM and CDR2 ANQGSEA. V dropped 4 bases and J dropped 7 bases, with 10 bases sitting between them. This CDR3 spans 11 amino acids. CDR3 protein: CSVGGVVEAFF. Here the CDR3 DNA reads TGCAGCGTTGGCGGGGTCGTTGAAGCTTTCTTT.

The chain combines TRBV5-4 with TRBJ2-1; 8 nucleotides match TRBD1. In germline, CDR1 is SGHNT, CDR2 YYREEE (reference sequence). The CDR3 is made up of 15 amino acids. J lost 6 bases, V lost 0 bases, and 5 bases had no gene match. For the CDR3, the DNA is TGTGCCAGCAGCTTGGAACAGGGGGGAGGCAATGAGCAGTTCTTC. Translation: CASSLEQGGGNEQFF.

V and J are TRBV29-1 and TRBJ2-7; TRBD2 matches 11 bases. Germline CDR1 is SQVTM and CDR2 is ANQGSEA. The CDR3 totals 13 residues. The V segment lost 6 bases and the J segment 5 bases; nucleotides outside the gene matches: 6. The CDR3 region is CSVKTSGRNEQYF. CDR3 coding DNA: TGCAGCGTCAAAACTAGCGGGAGAAACGAGCAGTACTTC.

Here the CDR3 reads CASSTGVAGAYYEQYF. In DNA, the CDR3 is TGCGCCAGCAGCACAGGAGTAGCGGGAGCTTACTACGAGCAGTACTTC. The V gene is TRBV5-1, the J gene TRBJ2-7; 9 nucleotides align to TRBD2. Trimming cost V 4 bases and J 3 bases; bases outside gene matches: 11. Germline CDR1 SGHRS, CDR2 YFSETQ. The CDR3 contains 16 residues.